A single sample is the source of the 21 T cell receptor beta chains below, sequenced in a study of cytomegalovirus exposure and HLA in healthy donors. Primers for the PCR totalled 60 Vbeta and 13 Jbeta. Using immunoSEQ multiplex PCR, the repertoire was profiled, and TCRdb retains in-frame clones only, with some absent. The sample records around 150,000 clones, over 70% being singletons. Sequencing was done on a sample of PBMCs. The receptors were gathered from a man aged 25-45 years in good health and CMV-seronegative.

Concerning this clone itself: The junction departs from the called germline gene at one end, perhaps through a read error. The J gene is TRBJ2-2, the V gene TRBV7-9; tentatively, D is TRBD2 (6 bases). Germline V gene lookup returns CDR1 SEHNR and CDR2 FQNEAQ (reference sequence). The CDR3 runs to 16 residues. The CDR3 sequence: CSSSQRGGDNTGELFF. CDR3 sequence (DNA): TGTTCCAGCAGCCAAAGGGGAGGCGATAACACCGGGGAGCTGTTTTTT.

This chain connects TRBV5-1 to TRBJ2-3; 7 positions agree with TRBD2. The CDR3 runs to 17 residues. V dropped 2 bases and J dropped 3; count of bases not matched to a gene: 12. Germline CDR1 and CDR2: SGHRS and YFSETQ. The CDR3 DNA reads as TGCGCCAGCAGCTTCTCTAAAGCGGGAAGGGTGACAGATACGCAGTATTTT. Its protein is CASSFSKAGRVTDTQYF.

CDR3: CASSLQTVLGELFF. In DNA form, the CDR3 reads TGCGCCAGCAGCTTGCAGACTGTGCTCGGGGAGCTGTTTTTT. The rearrangement uses TRBV5-1 and TRBJ2-2; D gene ambiguous. Germline assignment: CDR1 SGHRS and CDR2 YFSETQ. Trimming removed 1 base from V and 7 bases from J, with 11 bases in between. The CDR3 runs 14 residues.

CDR3 nucleotides: TGTGCCAGCAGCTATAGCGGGAGGTCCTACAATGAGCAGTTCTTC. Residues: CASSYSGRSYNEQFF. The chain links TRBV9 to TRBJ2-1; TRBD2 matches at 10 bases. The germline CDR1 and CDR2 sequences are SGDLS and YYNGEE. The CDR3 totals 15 residues. Trimming took 4 bases from V and 1 from J; bases not matched to a gene: 2.

The chain couples TRBV6-6 to TRBJ2-1, with D uncertain. The CDR3 contains 13 residues. Germline V lookup: CDR1 MNHNY, CDR2 SVGAGI (reference sequence). V was shortened by 3 bases and J by 5 bases, with 8 bases between the two germline ends. The CDR3 protein is CASSYGVNNEQFF. The CDR3 nucleotides read TGTGCCAGCAGTTATGGAGTAAACAATGAGCAGTTCTTC.

The chain joins TRBV27 to TRBJ1-4; TRBD1 agrees at 8 bases. The CDR3 consists of 13 residues. Unmatched junction bases numbered 12, after V lost 8 bases and J lost 13 bases. Germline V gene data show CDR1 as MNHEY and CDR2 as SMNVEV (reference sequence). The CDR3 coding sequence is TGTGCCAGCGGGCCGACAGGGGTAGGTGGACTGTTTTTT. Translating gives CASGPTGVGGLFF.

The chain combines TRBV28 with TRBJ2-7, with a possible D match to TRBD2 (5 bases). The CDR3 contains 11 residues. The ends were cut back, 7 bases at V and 4 bases at J, with 8 bases in the middle. Germline V gene data show CDR1 as MDHEN and CDR2 as SYDVKM. The CDR3 DNA reads as TGTGCCAGCATGTGGAGGTACGAGCAGTACTTC. The encoded protein is CASMWRYEQYF.

The chain recombines TRBV6-4 with TRBJ1-2, with unresolved D. The V gene's germline CDR1 is MRHNA and CDR2 SNTAGT. The CDR3 is 12 amino acids. The V gene lost 4 bases and the J gene lost 6 bases, with 9 bases spanning the gap. CDR3 DNA sequence: TGTGCCAGCAGTGCTATTTTAAATGGCTACACCTTC. Translation: CASSAILNGYTF.

The rearrangement uses TRBV10-1 and TRBJ2-3, with D uncertain. Germline CDR1 and CDR2: WNHNN and SYGVQD (reference sequence). This CDR3 has 15 amino acids. V lost 3 bases and J lost 0, with 10 bases in between. The DNA of the CDR3 is TGCGCCAGCAGTGAAAGCGACTCTAGCACAGATACGCAGTATTTT. Encoded protein: CASSESDSSTDTQYF.

This chain connects TRBV9 to TRBJ1-2; TRBD1 might be the D (6 bases). Per germline, CDR1 SGDLS and CDR2 YYNGEE. Deletions cut 5 bases from V and 5 bases from J, with 7 bases between. CDR3 size: 11 residues. CDR3 in amino acids: CASRGGYGYTF. DNA of the CDR3: TGTGCCAGCAGAGGGGGTTATGGCTACACCTTC.

The chain employs TRBV7-7 and TRBJ2-2, with TRBD1 identical over 10 bases. Germline CDR1 and CDR2: SSHAT and FNYEAQ (reference sequence). The CDR3 length is 15 residues. Losses at the gene ends were 5 bases for V and 3 bases for J; bases not matched to a gene: 3. CDR3 DNA: TGTGCCAGCAGCCTGGACAGGGGGGACACCGGGGAGCTGTTTTTT. Protein product: CASSLDRGDTGELFF.

The J gene is TRBJ2-3, the V gene TRBV10-3, with TRBD2 matching 10 bases. Trimming removed 5 bases from V and 2 bases from J; junction bases left unmatched: 7. Germline CDR1 and CDR2: ENHRY and SYGVKD. The CDR3 has 16 amino acids. CDR3: CAISRTSGGDTDTQYF. The CDR3 DNA is TGTGCCATCAGTAGGACTAGCGGAGGGGACACAGATACGCAGTATTTT.

The rearrangement links TRBV19 to TRBJ1-2; D unclear. Germline CDR1 LNHDA, CDR2 SQIVND (reference sequence). The CDR3 is 15 amino acids. The V gene lost 5 bases and the J gene lost 4 bases, with 17 bases spanning the gap. CDR3 DNA sequence: TGTGCCAGTAGTGCGGGGTCGCCGCGGGGCTATGGCTACACCTTC. It encodes CASSAGSPRGYGYTF.

This chain links TRBV30 with TRBJ2-7, with 10 bases identical to TRBD2. Per germline, CDR1 GTSNPN and CDR2 SVGIG (reference sequence). The CDR3 is 17 amino acids. After removal of 0 bases from V and 5 bases from J, the junction contained 13 bases not matched to a gene. This chain's CDR3 is CAWSVRHDASGSDEQYF. CDR3 in DNA: TGTGCCTGGAGTGTAAGGCACGACGCTAGCGGGAGTGACGAGCAGTACTTC.

V gene TRBV21-1 combines with J gene TRBJ2-5; the listed D gene, TRBD2, was not tested against the DNA. TRBV21-1 is a pseudogene. This CDR3 is 10 amino acids long. The CDR3 sequence is CASRGETQYF. CDR3 in DNA: TGTGCCAGCCGGGGTGAGACCCAGTACTTC.

The chain employs TRBV18 and TRBJ2-3; D is unresolved. The V end lost 3 bases, the J end lost 5 bases, and 6 bases lay between the germline ends. This CDR3 region has 12 residues. The germline CDR1 and CDR2 sequences are KGHSH and LQKENI. This chain's CDR3 is CASSPGVDTQYF. DNA of the CDR3: TGTGCCAGCTCACCGGGCGTAGATACGCAGTATTTT. Full variable domain (missing parts from reference TRBV18 and TRBJ2-3): NAGVMQNPRHLVRRRGQEARLRCSPMKGHSHVYWYRQLPEEGLKFMVYLQKENIIDESGMPKERFSAEFPKEGPSILRIQQVVRGDSAAYFCASSPGVDTQYFGPGTRLTVL.

Details on this clone: A read error may produce the germline difference seen at one junction end. This chain links TRBV7-7 with TRBJ2-5; D gene uncertain. Germline V gene lookup returns CDR1 SSHAT and CDR2 FNYEAQ (reference sequence). The CDR3 covers 15 residues. Here the CDR3 reads CASSFRNSQQETQYF. The CDR3 DNA reads as TGTGCTAGCAGCTTTCGCAACAGCCAACAAGAGACCCAGTACTTC. The full variable domain, rest sourced from reference TRBV7-7 and TRBJ2-5, is GAGVSQSPRYKVTKRGQDVTLRCDPISSHATLYWYQQALGQGPEFLTYFNYEAQPDKSGLPSDRFSAERPEGSISTLTIQRTEQRDSAMYRCASSFRNSQQETQYFGPGTRLLVL.

The V and J genes are TRBV6-1 and TRBJ1-1; TRBD1 matches at 7 bases. From germline, CDR1 is MNHNS and CDR2 SASEGT. This CDR3 has 15 residues. J gave up 1 base and V 7 bases, and 9 bases lay outside the gene matches. The CDR3 DNA is TGTGCCAGCATCCAAGCGGACAGGCCGAACACTGAAGCTTTCTTT. This gives the protein CASIQADRPNTEAFF.

The J gene is TRBJ2-4, the V gene TRBV18; 7 nucleotides align to TRBD2. The J segment lost 2 bases and the V segment lost 4 bases, leaving 5 bases of the junction unmatched. CDR1 KGHSH and CDR2 LQKENI come from the germline V gene. CDR3 length: 15 residues. CDR3 amino acids: CASSRGGSSKNIQYF. The CDR3 DNA sequence: TGTGCCAGCTCACGTGGCGGGAGCTCCAAAAACATTCAGTACTTC.

The chain recombines TRBV14 with TRBJ2-3, with D uncertain. Germline V gene lookup returns CDR1 SGHDN and CDR2 FVKESK. With 4 bases removed from V and 4 bases from J, the gap between germline ends came to 9 bases. The CDR3 has 13 residues. Here the CDR3 reads CASSPSPADTQYF. CDR3 coding DNA: TGTGCCAGCAGCCCCTCACCGGCAGATACGCAGTATTTT. The entire variable domain, with the rest obtained from reference TRBV14 and TRBJ2-3, is as follows: EAGVTQFPSHSVIEKGQTVTLRCDPISGHDNLYWYRRVMGKEIKFLLHFVKESKQDESGMPNNRFLAERTGGTYSTLKVQPAELEDSGVYFCASSPSPADTQYFGPGTRLTVL.

This rearrangement joins TRBV28 to TRBJ2-7; D is ambiguous. The V gene's germline CDR1 is MDHEN and CDR2 SYDVKM. The CDR3 has 11 residues. Trimming cost V 8 bases and J 6 bases, with 11 bases left between them. The CDR3 is CASRAIREQYF. The DNA for the CDR3 is TGTGCCAGCCGAGCAATCCGCGAGCAGTACTTC.